Listed below are T cell receptor beta chains from one sample, sequenced in a study of PD-L1 blockade in urothelial cancer. The repertoire was sequenced with immunoSEQ multiplex PCR; TCRdb's copy has only in-frame clones and lacks some. The table includes 20,000 to 25,000 clones, roughly 90% detected once. The source was PBMCs, collected around atezolizumab (anti-PD-L1) treatment. Receptors originate from a woman aged 55-69 years with urothelial cancer. Both conserved end residues are part of each CDR3.

TRBV5-6	TRBJ2-7	CASSSGQGANEQYF
TRBV9	TRBJ2-5	CASSPDSPGYQETQYF
TRBV10-2	TRBJ2-2	CASSELPSGSLRGSGELFF
TRBV19	TRBJ2-7	CASSIVLGQGNEQYF
TRBV6-1	TRBJ1-1	CASSETGGLTEAFF
TRBV5-1	TRBJ1-1	CASNKGAMNTEAFF
TRBV9	TRBJ2-1	CASSVGGQMFNEQFF
TRBV6-5	TRBJ2-7	CASSYSSGSVTYEQYF
TRBV27	TRBJ2-4	CASRGDRGANIQYF
TRBV21-1	TRBJ1-3	CASSTQGGVRGNTIYF
TRBV5-1	TRBJ2-3	CASSSNMYADTQYF
TRBV4-2	TRBJ2-7	CASSQTSGAAYEQYF
TRBV10-1	TRBJ2-7	CARTVGTPSYEQYF
TRBV7-2	TRBJ2-1	CASSFRQGAPYNEQFF
TRBV19	TRBJ2-7	CASSPSRLADEQYF
TRBV5-1	TRBJ2-1	CASSLTVRERLNEQFF
TRBV28	TRBJ2-1	CASSPTFRDRGFYEQFF
TRBV10-3	TRBJ2-2	CAISESSLPGTGELFF
TRBV2	TRBJ2-3	CASSKGLAGDRDTQYF
TRBV5-6	TRBJ2-5	CASSGTGLAGETQYF
TRBV4-1	TRBJ1-1	CASSQDRDSLGEAFF
TRBV5-1	TRBJ2-2	CASSHGPGTSAAGELFF
TRBV6-1	TRBJ2-7	CASSVYEQYF
TRBV29-1	TRBJ2-1	CSYSGGLAVYNEQFF
TRBV5-4	TRBJ2-3	CASSLRQGGADTQYF
TRBV6-1	TRBJ2-7	CASTRDRGRAEQYF
TRBV5-1	TRBJ1-4	CASSLTRWTGANEKLFF
TRBV4-2	TRBJ2-7	CASSQDKGAKYF
TRBV6-1	TRBJ1-5	CASSGGTGYQPQHF
TRBV27	TRBJ1-2	CASRMQGAGYGYTF
TRBV7-8	TRBJ2-1	CATSSGVVNYNEQFF
TRBV5-6	TRBJ2-7	CASKGQGVPQYF
TRBV7-3	TRBJ2-7	CASSLIGQDYEQYF
TRBV6-6	TRBJ1-5	CASSSYSNQPQHF
TRBV5-4	TRBJ1-2	CASSPGGLSYNYGYTF
TRBV7-8	TRBJ2-3	CASSSPGLAGLYF
TRBV4-1	TRBJ1-2	CASSQDRQTGAVRFGYTF
TRBV19	TRBJ2-2	CASKAGEGTGELFF
TRBV7-9	TRBJ2-3	CASSFSRSTDTQYF
TRBV4-1	TRBJ2-1	CASSQDRAGAPNEQFF
TRBV15	TRBJ2-1	CATSGGGDRGSSYNEQFF
TRBV29-1	TRBJ2-1	CSVAEREAMNEQFF
TRBV6-5	TRBJ1-2	CASRYAESNYGYTF
TRBV28	TRBJ1-1	CASSSWGDISNTEAFF
TRBV4-3	TRBJ2-7	CASSQMGGMYEQYF